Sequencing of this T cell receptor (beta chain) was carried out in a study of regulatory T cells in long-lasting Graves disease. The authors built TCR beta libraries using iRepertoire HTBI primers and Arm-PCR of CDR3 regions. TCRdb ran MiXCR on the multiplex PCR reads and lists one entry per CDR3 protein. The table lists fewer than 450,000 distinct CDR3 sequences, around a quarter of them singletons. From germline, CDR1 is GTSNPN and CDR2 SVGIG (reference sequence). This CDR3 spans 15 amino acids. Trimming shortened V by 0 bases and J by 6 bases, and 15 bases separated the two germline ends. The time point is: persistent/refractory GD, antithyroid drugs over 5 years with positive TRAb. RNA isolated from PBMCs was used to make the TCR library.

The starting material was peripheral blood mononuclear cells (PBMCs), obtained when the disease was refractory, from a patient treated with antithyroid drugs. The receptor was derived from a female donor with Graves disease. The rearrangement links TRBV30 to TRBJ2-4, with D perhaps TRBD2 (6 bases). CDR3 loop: CAWSVGRGLVNIQYF. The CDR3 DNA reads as TGTGCCTGGAGTGTGGGAAGGGGACTTGTAAACATTCAGTACTTC.